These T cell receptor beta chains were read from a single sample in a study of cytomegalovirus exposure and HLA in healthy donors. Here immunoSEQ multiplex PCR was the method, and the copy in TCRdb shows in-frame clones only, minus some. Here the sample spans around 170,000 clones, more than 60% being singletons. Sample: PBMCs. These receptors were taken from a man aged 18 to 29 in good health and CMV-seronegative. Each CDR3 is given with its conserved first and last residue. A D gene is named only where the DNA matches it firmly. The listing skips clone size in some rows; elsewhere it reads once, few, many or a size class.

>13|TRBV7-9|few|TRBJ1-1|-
TGTGCCAGCAGCTTAACGGTAAACACTGAAGCTTTCTTT
CASSLTVNTEAFF
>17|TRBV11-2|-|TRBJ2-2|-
TGTGCCAGCAGCTTAGATATCCCAGGCCCCCCGCCCGGGGAGCTGTTTTTT
CASSLDIPGPPPGELFF
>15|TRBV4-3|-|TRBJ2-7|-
TGCGCCAGCAGCCAAGCTTACACAGGGTCGGGCGAGCAGTACTTC
CASSQAYTGSGEQYF
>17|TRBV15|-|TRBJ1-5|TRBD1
TGTGCCACCAGCAGAGGTCTGAGACAGGGATACGATCAGCCCCAGCATTTT
CATSRGLRQGYDQPQHF
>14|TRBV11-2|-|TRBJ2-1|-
TGTGCCAGCAGCCCCTCCCGGACTCACAATGAGCAGTTCTTC
CASSPSRTHNEQFF
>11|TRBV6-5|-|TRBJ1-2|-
TGTGCCAGCAGTTCCGTCTATGGCTACACCTTC
CASSSVYGYTF
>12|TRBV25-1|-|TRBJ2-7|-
TGTGCCAGCAGTGACAGGGCCTGGGAGCAGTACTTC
CASSDRAWEQYF
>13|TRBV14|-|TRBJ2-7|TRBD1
TGTGCCAGCAGCCCGACAGGGGTCTACGAGCAGTACTTC
CASSPTGVYEQYF
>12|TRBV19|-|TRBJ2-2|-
TGTGCCAGTAGACAGAACACCGGGGAGCTGTTTTTT
CASRQNTGELFF
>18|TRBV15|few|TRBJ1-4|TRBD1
TGTGCCACCAGCGCTCGACAGGGTTGGGTAACAACTAATGAAAAACTGTTTTTT
CATSARQGWVTTNEKLFF
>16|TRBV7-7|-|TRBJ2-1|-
TGTGCTAGCAGCTTAGGGCGGGACCCCTCCTACAATGAGCAGTTCTTC
CASSLGRDPSYNEQFF
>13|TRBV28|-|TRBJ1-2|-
TGTGCCAGCAGTTTATTAACAGGGAATGGCTACACCTTC
CASSLLTGNGYTF
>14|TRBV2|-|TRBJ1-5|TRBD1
TGTGCCAGCAGGGAACAGGGGCCTATGCGGCCCCAGCATTTT
CASREQGPMRPQHF
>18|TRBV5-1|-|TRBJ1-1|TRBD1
TGCGCCAGCAGCTTACTCGGACAGGGACAACTACCGAACACTGAAGCTTTCTTT
CASSLLGQGQLPNTEAFF
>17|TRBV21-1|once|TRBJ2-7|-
TGTGCCAGCAGCAAAGCTCCACGACTAGTGCGGGTATACGAGCAGTACTTC
CASSKAPRLVRVYEQYF
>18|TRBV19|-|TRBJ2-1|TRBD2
TGTGCCAGTAGTACTATTAGGCGGGGGGGCCCTTTTTACAATGAGCAGTTCTTC
CASSTIRRGGPFYNEQFF
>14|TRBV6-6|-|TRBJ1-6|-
TGTGCCAGCAGGAAAAGGGACAAAGAATCACCCCTCCACTTT
CASRKRDKESPLHF
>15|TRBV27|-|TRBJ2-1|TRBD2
TGTGCCAGCAGACTAGCGGGATTAGGGTACAATGAGCAGTTCTTC
CASRLAGLGYNEQFF
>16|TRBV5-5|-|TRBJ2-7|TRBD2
TGTGCCAGCAGCTTGGGCCCAGGGCGGGAGTCCTACGAGCAGTACTTC
CASSLGPGRESYEQYF
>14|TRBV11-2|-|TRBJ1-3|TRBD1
TGTGCCAGCAGCCGGACAGGGACCGGAAACACCATATATTTT
CASSRTGTGNTIYF
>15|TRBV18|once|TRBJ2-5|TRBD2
TGTGCCAGCTCACCAGAGGTGCAGGTAGCGGGAATCCAGTACTTC
CASSPEVQVAGIQYF
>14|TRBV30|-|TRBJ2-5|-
TGTGCCTGGAGTGTACTTCGGGTCGGGGAGACCCAGTACTTC
CAWSVLRVGETQYF
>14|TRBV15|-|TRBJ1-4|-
TGTGCCACCAGCAGTGGAAGCTCAAGCGGAAAACTGTTTTTT
CATSSGSSSGKLFF
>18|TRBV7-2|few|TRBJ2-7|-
TGTGCCAGCAGCCCCCAACTAACACAAGCGGTAAAACCCTACGAGCAGTACTTC
CASSPQLTQAVKPYEQYF
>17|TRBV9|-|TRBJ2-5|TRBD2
TGTGCCAGCAGCGCAGGGACTAGCGGGGGGCTTCAAGAGACCCAGTACTTC
CASSAGTSGGLQETQYF
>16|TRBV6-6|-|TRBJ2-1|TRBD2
TGTGCCAGCCTCCCGGGGGGTGTGATCGTTAGGGATGAGCAGTTCTTC
CASLPGGVIVRDEQFF
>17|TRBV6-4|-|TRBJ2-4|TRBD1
TGTGCCAGCAGTGACTCAGGGACAGGGGGCACCAAAAACATTCAGTACTTC
CASSDSGTGGTKNIQYF
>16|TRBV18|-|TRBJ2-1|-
TGTGCCAGCTCACCACCGCGGGGATCTATTTCCAATGAGCAGTTCTTC
CASSPPRGSISNEQFF
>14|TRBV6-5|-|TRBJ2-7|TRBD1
TGTGCCAGCAGCGACAGGGGATGGGGCTACAAGCAGTACTTC
CASSDRGWGYKQYF
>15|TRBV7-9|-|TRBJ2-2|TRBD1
TGTGCCAGCAGCTCGGGACAGGGGGCCTCCGGGGAGCTGTTTTTT
CASSSGQGASGELFF
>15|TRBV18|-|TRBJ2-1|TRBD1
TGTGCCAGCTCATTAGCCCAGGGGGACTACAATGAGCAGTTCTTC
CASSLAQGDYNEQFF
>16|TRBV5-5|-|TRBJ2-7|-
TGTGCCAGCAGCTTGGGCCCCCAGGGGATGACCTACGAGCAGTACTTC
CASSLGPQGMTYEQYF
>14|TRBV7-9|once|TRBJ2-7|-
TGTGCCAGCAGCCCCAGACAGCCCTCCTACGAGCAGTACTTC
CASSPRQPSYEQYF
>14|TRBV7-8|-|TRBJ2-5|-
TGTGCCAGCAGCCCCCGTTGGCAGCGGGAGACCCAGTACTTC
CASSPRWQRETQYF
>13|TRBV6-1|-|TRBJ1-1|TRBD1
TGTGCCAGCCATTCTCCGGACAGGGCGAGAGCTTTCTTT
CASHSPDRARAFF
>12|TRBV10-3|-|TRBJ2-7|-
TGTGCCATCAGTGACCAACTATACGAGCAGTACTTC
CAISDQLYEQYF
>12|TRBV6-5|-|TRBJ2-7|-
TGTGCCAGCAGGCGACAGGGAGGCGAGCAGTACTTC
CASRRQGGEQYF
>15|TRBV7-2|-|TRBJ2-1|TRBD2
TGTGCCAGCAGCCTCGGGACTAGCGGGATCGATGAGCAGTTCTTC
CASSLGTSGIDEQFF
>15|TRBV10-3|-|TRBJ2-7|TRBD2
TGTGCCGTCCAAGCCGGACTAGCGGGGTGGTACGAGCAGTACTTC
CAVQAGLAGWYEQYF
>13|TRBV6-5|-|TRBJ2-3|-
TGTGCCAGCAGTTTCTGGAGGGGAGATACGCAGTATTTT
CASSFWRGDTQYF
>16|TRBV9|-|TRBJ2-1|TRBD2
TGTGCCAGCAGCGCCAGGGCGGGAGGGCCTAAGGATGAGCAGTTCTTC
CASSARAGGPKDEQFF
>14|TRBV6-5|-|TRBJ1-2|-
TGTGCCAGCCTCCCGGCCGGAGCTAACTATGGCTACACCTTC
CASLPAGANYGYTF
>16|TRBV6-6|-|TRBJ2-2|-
TGTGCCAGCAGTTCCCAGACAAAACCGAACACCGGGGAGCTGTTTTTT
CASSSQTKPNTGELFF
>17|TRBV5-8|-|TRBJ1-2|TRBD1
TGTGCCAGCAGCTTTCAAAGGTTTATCGGACAGGGCTATGGCTACACCTTC
CASSFQRFIGQGYGYTF
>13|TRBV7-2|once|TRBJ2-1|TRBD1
TGTGCCAGCAGCCGACAGGGGGCGAGTGAGCAGTTCTTC
CASSRQGASEQFF